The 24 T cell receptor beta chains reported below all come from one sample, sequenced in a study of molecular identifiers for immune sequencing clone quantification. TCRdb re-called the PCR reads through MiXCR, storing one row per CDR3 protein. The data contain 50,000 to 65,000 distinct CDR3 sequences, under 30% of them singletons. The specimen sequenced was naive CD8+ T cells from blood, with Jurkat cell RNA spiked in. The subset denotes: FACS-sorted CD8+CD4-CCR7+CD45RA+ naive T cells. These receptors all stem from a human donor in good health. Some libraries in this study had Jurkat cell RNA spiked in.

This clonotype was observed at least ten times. This CDR3 reads CASSKEDETQYF. In nucleotides, the CDR3 is TGTGCCAGCAGCAAAGAAGATGAGACCCAGTACTTC. The V gene is TRBV21-1, the J gene TRBJ2-5. TRBV21-1 is classified as a pseudogene. This CDR3 is 12 amino acids long.

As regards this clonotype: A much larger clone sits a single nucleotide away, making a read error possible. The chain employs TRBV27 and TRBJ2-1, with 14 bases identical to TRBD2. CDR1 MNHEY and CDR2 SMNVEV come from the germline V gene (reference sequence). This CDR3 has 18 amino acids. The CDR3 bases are TGTGCCAGCAGTTCGGGACTAGCGGGGGATCAGGTGCACAATGAGCCGTTCTTC. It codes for CASSSGLAGDQVHNEPFF.

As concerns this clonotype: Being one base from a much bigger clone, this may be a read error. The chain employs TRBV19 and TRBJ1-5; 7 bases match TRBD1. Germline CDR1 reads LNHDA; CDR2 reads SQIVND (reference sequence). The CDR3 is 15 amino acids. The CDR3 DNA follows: TGTGCCAGTAGTATAGTCAGGGGGGGCAATCAGTCCCAGCATTTT. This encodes CASSIVRGGNQSQHF. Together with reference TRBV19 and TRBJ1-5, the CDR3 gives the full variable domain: DGGITQSPKYLFRKEGQNVTLSCEQNLNHDAMYWYRQDPGQGLRLIYYSQIVNDFQKGDIAEGYSVSREKKESFPLTVTSAQKNPTAFYLCASSIVRGGNQSQHFGDGTRLSIL.

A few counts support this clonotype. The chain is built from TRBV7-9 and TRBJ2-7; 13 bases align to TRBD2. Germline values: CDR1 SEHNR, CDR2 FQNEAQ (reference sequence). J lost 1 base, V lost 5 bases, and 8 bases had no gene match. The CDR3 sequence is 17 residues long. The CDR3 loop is CASSPGLAGVFSYEQYF. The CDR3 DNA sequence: TGTGCCAGCAGCCCAGGACTAGCGGGAGTCTTTTCCTACGAGCAGTACTTC.

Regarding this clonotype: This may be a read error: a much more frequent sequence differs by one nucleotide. Here the CDR3 reads CAGSLYGTSAYEQYF. The CDR3 coding sequence is TGTGCCGGCAGCTTGTACGGGACTAGCGCCTACGAGCAGTACTTC. The chain couples TRBV7-2 to TRBJ2-7, with 10 positions matching TRBD2. The CDR3 runs to 15 residues. Germline values: CDR1 SGHTA, CDR2 FQGNSA. Drawing the rest from reference TRBV7-2 and TRBJ2-7, the complete variable domain is GAGVSQSPSNKVTEKGKDVELRCDPISGHTALYWYRQSLGQGLEFLIYFQGNSAPDKSGLPSDRFSAERTGGSVSTLTIQRTQQEDSAVYLCAGSLYGTSAYEQYFGPGTRLTVT.

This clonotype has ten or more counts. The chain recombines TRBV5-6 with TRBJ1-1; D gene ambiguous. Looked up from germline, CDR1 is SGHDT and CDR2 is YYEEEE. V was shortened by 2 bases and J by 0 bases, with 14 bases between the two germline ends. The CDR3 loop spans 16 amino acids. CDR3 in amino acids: CASSFADGGVNTEAFF. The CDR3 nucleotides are TGTGCCAGCAGCTTTGCGGACGGCGGGGTGAACACTGAAGCTTTCTTT.

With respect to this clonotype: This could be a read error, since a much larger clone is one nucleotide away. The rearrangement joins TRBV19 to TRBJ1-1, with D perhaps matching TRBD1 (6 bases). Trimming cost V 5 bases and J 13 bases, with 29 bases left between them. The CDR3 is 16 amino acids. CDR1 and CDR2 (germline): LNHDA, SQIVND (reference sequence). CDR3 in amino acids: CASSSSHQTGFPSVFF. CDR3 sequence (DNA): TGTGCCAGTAGTTCCTCTCATCAGACAGGTTTCCCTTCTGTTTTCTTT.

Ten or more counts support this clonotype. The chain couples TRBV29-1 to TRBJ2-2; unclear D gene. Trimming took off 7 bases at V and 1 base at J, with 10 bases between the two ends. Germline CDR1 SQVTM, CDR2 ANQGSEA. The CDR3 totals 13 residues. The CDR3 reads CSARTGNTGELFF. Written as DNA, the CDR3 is TGCAGCGCCCGGACGGGGAACACCGGGGAGCTGTTTTTT.

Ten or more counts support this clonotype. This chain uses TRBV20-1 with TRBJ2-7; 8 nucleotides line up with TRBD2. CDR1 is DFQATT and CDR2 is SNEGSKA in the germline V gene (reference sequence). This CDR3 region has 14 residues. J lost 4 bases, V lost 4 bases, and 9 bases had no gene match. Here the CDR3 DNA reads TGCAGTGCTACCCCGAGCGGGAGAAGGTACGAGCAGTACTTC. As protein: CSATPSGRRYEQYF.

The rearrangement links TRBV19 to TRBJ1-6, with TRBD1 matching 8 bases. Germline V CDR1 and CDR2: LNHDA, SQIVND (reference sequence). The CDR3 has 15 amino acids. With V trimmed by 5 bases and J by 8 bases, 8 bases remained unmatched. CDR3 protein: CASSPPTGEYSPLHF. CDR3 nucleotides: TGTGCCAGTAGTCCACCGACAGGGGAGTATTCACCCCTCCACTTT.

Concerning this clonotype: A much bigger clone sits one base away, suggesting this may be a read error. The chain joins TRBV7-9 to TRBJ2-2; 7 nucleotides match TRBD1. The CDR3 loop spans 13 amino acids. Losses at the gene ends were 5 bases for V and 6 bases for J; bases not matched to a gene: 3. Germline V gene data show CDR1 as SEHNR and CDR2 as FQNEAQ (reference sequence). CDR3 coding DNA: TGTGCCAGCAGCGCTACAGGGGCCGGGGAGCTGTTTTTT. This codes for CASSATGAGELFF.

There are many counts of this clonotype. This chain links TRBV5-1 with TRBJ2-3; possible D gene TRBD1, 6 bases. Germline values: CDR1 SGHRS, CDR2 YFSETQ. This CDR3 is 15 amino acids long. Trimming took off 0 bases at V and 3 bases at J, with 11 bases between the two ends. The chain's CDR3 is CASSLVMDSTDTQYF. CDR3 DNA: TGCGCCAGCAGCTTGGTTATGGACAGTACAGATACGCAGTATTTT.

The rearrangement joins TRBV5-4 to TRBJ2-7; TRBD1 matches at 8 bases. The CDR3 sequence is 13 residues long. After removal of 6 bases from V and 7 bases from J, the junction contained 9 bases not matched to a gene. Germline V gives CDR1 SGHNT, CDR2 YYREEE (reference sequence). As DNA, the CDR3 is TGTGCCAGCAACCAAGGCACAGGGGGAGAGCAGTACTTC. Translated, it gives CASNQGTGGEQYF.

CDR3 nucleotide sequence: TGTGCCAGCAGCCCCCCGGGTCTAGGGATGATGAATGAGCAGTTCTTC. This sequence encodes CASSPPGLGMMNEQFF. The chain is built from TRBV9 and TRBJ2-1; D gene ambiguous. Germline CDR1 and CDR2: SGDLS and YYNGEE. Trimming took off 4 bases at V and 7 bases at J, with 21 bases between the two ends. This CDR3 is built from 16 residues.

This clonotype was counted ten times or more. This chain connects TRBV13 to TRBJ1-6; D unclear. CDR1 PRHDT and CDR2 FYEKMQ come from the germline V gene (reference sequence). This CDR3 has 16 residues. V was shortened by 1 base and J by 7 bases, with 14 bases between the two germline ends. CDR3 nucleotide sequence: TGTGCCAGCAGCTTAGATCGGCGGGGAAACAATTCACCCCTCCACTTT. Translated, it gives CASSLDRRGNNSPLHF.

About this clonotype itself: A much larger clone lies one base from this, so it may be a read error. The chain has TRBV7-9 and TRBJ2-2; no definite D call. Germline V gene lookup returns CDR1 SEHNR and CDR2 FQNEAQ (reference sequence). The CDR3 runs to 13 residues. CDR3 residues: CDSRESPTGELFF. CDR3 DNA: TGTGACAGCAGAGAGAGCCCCACCGGGGAGCTGTTTTTT.

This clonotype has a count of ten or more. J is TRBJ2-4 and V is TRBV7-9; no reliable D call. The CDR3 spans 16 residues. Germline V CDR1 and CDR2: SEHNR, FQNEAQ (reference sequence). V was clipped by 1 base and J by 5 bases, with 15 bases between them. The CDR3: CASSLGLSVNQNIQYF. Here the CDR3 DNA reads TGTGCCAGCAGCTTAGGGTTAAGCGTTAACCAAAACATTCAGTACTTC.

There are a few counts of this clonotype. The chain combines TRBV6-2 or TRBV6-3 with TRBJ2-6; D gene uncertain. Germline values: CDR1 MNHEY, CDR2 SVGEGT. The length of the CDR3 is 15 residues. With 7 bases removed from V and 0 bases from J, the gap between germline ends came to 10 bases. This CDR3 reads CASTLGRSGANVLTF. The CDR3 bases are TGTGCCAGCACCCTGGGTCGCTCTGGGGCCAACGTCCTGACTTTC.

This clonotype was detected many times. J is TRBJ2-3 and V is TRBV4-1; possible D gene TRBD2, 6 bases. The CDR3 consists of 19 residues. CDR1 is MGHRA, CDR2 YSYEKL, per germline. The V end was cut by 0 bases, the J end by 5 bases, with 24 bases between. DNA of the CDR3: TGCGCCAGCAGCCAAGATATTTCTCCGCGGGGACCTGAACTAGATACGCAGTATTTT. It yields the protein CASSQDISPRGPELDTQYF.

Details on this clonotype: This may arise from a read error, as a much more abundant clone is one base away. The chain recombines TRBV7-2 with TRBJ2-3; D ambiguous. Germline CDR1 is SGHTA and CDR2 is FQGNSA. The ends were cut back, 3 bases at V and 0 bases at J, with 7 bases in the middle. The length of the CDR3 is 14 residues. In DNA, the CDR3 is TGTGCCAGCAGCTTCTACGGAAGCACAGATACGCAGTATTTT. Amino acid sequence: CASSFYGSTDTQYF.

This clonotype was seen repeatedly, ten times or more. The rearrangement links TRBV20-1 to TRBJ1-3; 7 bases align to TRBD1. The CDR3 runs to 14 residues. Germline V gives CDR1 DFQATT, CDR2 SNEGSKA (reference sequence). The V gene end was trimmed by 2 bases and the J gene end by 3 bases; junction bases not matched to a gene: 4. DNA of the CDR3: TGCAGTGCTAGAAACGACAGGGATGGAAACACCATATATTTT. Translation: CSARNDRDGNTIYF.

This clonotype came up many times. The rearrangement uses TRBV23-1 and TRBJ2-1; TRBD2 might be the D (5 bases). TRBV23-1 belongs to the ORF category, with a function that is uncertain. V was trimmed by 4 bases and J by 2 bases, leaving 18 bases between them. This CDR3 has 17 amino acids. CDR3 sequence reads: CASSPALRDRAYNEQFF. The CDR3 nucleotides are TGCGCCAGCAGTCCCGCTTTGAGGGATAGAGCCTACAATGAGCAGTTCTTC.

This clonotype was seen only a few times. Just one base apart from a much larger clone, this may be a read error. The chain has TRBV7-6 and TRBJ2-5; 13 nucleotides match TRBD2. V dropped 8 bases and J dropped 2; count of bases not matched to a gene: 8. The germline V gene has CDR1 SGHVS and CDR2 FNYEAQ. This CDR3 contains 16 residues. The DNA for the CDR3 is TGTGCCAGCGGCTCCGGGACTAGCGGGATGCAAGAGACCCAGTACTTC. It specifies CASGSGTSGMQETQYF.

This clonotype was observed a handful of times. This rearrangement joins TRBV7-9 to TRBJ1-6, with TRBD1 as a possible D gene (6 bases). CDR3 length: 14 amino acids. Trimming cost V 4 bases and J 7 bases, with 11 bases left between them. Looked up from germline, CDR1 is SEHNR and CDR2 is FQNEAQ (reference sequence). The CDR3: CASSSTGPNSPLHF. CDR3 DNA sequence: TGTGCCAGCAGCTCTACAGGGCCCAATTCACCCCTCCACTTT.